This T cell receptor (beta chain) was sequenced during a study of T cell clonality in common variable immunodeficiency. Generated by immunoSEQ multiplex PCR, the TCRdb table keeps only in-frame clones and is missing some. Captured here are more than 13,000 clones, none seen once; the top ten comprise about 10%. Study outcomes and limitations: Reportedly, TCR beta sequences from common variable immunodeficiency showed fewer deletions and N-nucleotide insertions.

This clone was observed a handful of times. The antigen is unknown. Reduced serum IgG, IgA and/or IgM plus specific antibody deficiency defined CVID. The sequencing input was peripheral blood mononuclear cells. The sequence was collected from a human donor with common variable immunodeficiency.

The covered CDR3 bases are TGCGCCAGCAGCTTGGTTCGGACAGGGGGATCGAGTAGGACCTATAATTCACCC. This translates into CASSLVRTGGSSRTYNSP. The whole CDR3 protein is CASSLVRTGGSSRTYNSPLHF. The gene calls are TRBV5-1 and TRBJ1-6; TRBD1 matches 10 bases. The read halts 3 residues ahead of the CDR3 end, with the missing end drawn from the germline J gene. From germline, CDR1 is SGHRS and CDR2 YFSETQ. Trimming removed 0 bases from V and 2 bases from J; junction bases left unmatched: 14. CDR3 length: 21 amino acids.